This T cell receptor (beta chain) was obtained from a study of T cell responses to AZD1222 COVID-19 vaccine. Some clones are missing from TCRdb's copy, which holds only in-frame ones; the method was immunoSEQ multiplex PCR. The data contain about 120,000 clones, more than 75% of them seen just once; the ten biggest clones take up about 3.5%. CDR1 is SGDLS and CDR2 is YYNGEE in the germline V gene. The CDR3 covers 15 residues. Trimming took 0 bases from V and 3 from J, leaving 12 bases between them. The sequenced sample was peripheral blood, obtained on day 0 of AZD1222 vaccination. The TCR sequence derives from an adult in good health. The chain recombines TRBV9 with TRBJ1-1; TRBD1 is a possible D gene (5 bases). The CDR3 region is CASSVGRGRDTEAFF. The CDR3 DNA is TGTGCCAGCAGCGTAGGAAGGGGCAGGGACACTGAAGCTTTCTTT.